This T cell receptor (beta chain) was identified in a study of T-cell memory formation after mild COVID-19. Points from the study as a whole: Pre-infection memory showed some responding clones, and this suggested that cross-reactive memory joined. CD4/CD8 balance held among clones contracting day 15 to 85, and later expanders leaned CD4+.

Worth noting for this clonotype: Antigen specificity is unknown.

V lost 4 bases, J lost 5 bases, and 8 bases lay in between. Germline CDR1 KGHDR, CDR2 SFDVKD. The CDR3 loop spans 13 amino acids. cDNA libraries for TCR alpha and TCR beta, carrying sample barcodes and UMIs, came from 5'RACE with constant-segment primers. MiXCR, applied by TCRdb to the 5' RACE reads, yields one record per CDR3 protein. The profile shows some 70,000 distinct CDR3 sequences, around 15% of them singletons. The chain couples TRBV24-1 to TRBJ2-1; no clear D gene. Material for sequencing was PBMCs or a T cell subset sorted from them (not recorded which). The clonotype comes from an adult woman who had mild COVID-19 (a few samples of this study predate the infection). Cell type and time point are not known. The CDR3 loop is CATSDIAHNEQFF. The CDR3 nucleotides read TGTGCCACCAGTGACATAGCTCACAATGAGCAGTTCTTC.